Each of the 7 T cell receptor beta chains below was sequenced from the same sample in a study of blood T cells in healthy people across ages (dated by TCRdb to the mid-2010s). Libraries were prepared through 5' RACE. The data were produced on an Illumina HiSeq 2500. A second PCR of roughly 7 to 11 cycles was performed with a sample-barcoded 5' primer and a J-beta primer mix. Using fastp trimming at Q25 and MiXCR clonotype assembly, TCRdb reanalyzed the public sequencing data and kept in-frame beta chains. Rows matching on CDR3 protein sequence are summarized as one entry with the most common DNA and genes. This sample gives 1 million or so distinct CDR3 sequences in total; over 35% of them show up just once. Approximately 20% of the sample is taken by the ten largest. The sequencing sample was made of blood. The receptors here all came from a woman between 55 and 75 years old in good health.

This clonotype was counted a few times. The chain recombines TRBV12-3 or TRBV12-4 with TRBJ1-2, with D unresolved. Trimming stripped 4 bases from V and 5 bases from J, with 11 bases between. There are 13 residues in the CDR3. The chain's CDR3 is CASSYIGSYGYTF. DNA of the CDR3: TGTGCCAGCAGTTATATCGGATCATATGGCTACACCTTC.

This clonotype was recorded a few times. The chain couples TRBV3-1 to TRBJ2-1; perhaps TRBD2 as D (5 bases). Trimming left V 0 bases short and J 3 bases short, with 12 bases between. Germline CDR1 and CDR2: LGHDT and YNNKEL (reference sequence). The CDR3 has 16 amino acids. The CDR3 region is CASSQDMSGVYNEQFF. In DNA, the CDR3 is TGTGCCAGCAGCCAAGATATGAGCGGCGTCTACAATGAGCAGTTCTTC.

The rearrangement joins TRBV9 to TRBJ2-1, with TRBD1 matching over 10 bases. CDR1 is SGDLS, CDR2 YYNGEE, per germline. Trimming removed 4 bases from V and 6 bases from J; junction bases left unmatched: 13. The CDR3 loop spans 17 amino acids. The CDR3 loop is CASSPVTGTGAPNEQFF. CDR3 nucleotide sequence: TGTGCCAGCAGCCCCGTCACCGGGACAGGGGCACCCAATGAGCAGTTCTTC.

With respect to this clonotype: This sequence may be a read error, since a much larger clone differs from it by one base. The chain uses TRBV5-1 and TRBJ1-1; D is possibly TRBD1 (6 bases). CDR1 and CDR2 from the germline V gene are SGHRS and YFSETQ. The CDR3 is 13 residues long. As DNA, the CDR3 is TGCGTCAGCAGCTTGGGAGGGGGCACTGAAGCTTTCTTT. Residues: CVSSLGGGTEAFF.

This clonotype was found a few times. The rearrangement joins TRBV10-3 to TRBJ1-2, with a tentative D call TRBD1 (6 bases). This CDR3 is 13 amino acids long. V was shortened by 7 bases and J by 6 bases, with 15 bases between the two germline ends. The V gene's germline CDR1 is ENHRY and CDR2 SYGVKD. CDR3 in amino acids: CAIKGLGGHGYTF. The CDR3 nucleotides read TGTGCCATCAAAGGCCTGGGGGGCCATGGCTACACCTTC.

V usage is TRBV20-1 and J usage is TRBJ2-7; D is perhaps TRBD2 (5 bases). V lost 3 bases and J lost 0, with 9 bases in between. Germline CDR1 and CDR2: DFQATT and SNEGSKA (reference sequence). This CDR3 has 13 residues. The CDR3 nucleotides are TGCAGTGCTAGTGCGGGCCTCTCCTACGAGCAGTACTTC. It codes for CSASAGLSYEQYF.

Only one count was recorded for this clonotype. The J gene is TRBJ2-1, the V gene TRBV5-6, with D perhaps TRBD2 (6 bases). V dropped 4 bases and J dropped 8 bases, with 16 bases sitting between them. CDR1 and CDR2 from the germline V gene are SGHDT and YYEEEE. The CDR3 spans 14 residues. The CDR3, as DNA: TGTGCCAGCAGCCTGAAGGCGGGGCACGATGAGCAGTTCTTC. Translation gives CASSLKAGHDEQFF.